This T cell receptor beta chain is drawn from a study of cytomegalovirus exposure and HLA in healthy donors. On the study more broadly: A data release that came early held tens of millions of unique TCRs from HLA-typed donors. Whole-study findings and limits: Later genetic work tied a missense DCLRE1C variant to beta-chain V and J trimming.

Worth noting for this clone: Its antigen is unknown.

Both 60 Vbeta primers and 13 Jbeta primers went into the PCR. Sequenced by immunoSEQ multiplex PCR; TCRdb stores in-frame clones only, minus some. The profile shows 75,000 to 100,000 clones, roughly four fifths of them singletons. In germline, CDR1 is SGHRS, CDR2 YFSETQ. Trimming cost V 3 bases and J 8 bases; bases outside gene matches: 3. CDR3 length: 14 amino acids. There were likely unrecorded immune exposures, though donors were nominally healthy when sampled. This chain joins TRBV5-1 and TRBJ2-1; 12 nucleotides match TRBD2. This receptor was taken from a middle-aged man in good health and CMV-seropositive. The sample consisted of PBMCs. The CDR3 region has the DNA TGCGCCAGCAGCTCACGACTAGCGGGAGATGAGCAGTTCTTC. This sequence encodes CASSSRLAGDEQFF.